This is a list of T cell receptor beta chains from one sample in a study of control samples from healthy donors and cancer patients. The data were produced by immunoSEQ multiplex PCR, yet TCRdb's version contains in-frame clones alone and is incomplete. The profile shows about 130,000 clones, approximately 90% of them singletons. Sequences were obtained from blood. All receptors derive from a man aged 18 to 29 in good health. The CDR3 runs from the conserved cysteine through the conserved F or W. The D gene is left open where the match is weak.

J gene | V gene | D gene | CDR3 length | CDR3 protein
TRBJ1-1 | TRBV7-9 | . | 14 | CASSFLRTNTEAFF
TRBJ2-4 | TRBV6-5 | TRBD2 | 14 | CASSYSGTNYIQYF
TRBJ2-5 | TRBV5-1 | . | 14 | CASSLRQGFETQYF
TRBJ2-3 | TRBV3-1/TRBV3-2 | . | 17 | CASRGPDSGGAPDTQYF
TRBJ1-2 | TRBV27 | TRBD1 | 13 | CASSGQGNYGYTF
TRBJ1-6 | TRBV30 | . | 13 | CAWTRVRHSPLHF
TRBJ1-2 | TRBV30 | . | 13 | CAWSVDNYYGYTF
TRBJ1-1 | TRBV30 | . | 14 | CAWSVLGGNTEAFF
TRBJ2-3 | TRBV29-1 | TRBD2 | 16 | CSVRGLAGLSTDTQYF
TRBJ2-2 | TRBV4-1 | . | 14 | CASSQDPEAGELFF
TRBJ1-1 | TRBV24-1 | . | 13 | CATSDSSNTEAFF
TRBJ1-1 | TRBV2 | . | 16 | CASSERWGTTDTEAFF
TRBJ2-7 | TRBV5-1 | . | 14 | CASSFRGFAYEQYF
TRBJ2-7 | TRBV30 | TRBD1 | 15 | CAWSRPGTGYREQYF
TRBJ2-7 | TRBV15 | . | 14 | CATSRDPGQYEQYF
TRBJ1-1 | TRBV30 | . | 12 | CAWSYVNTEAFF
TRBJ1-2 | TRBV9 | . | 10 | CASRGSGYTF
TRBJ2-7 | TRBV5-4 | TRBD1 | 15 | CASSGGQPYGGEQYF
TRBJ1-5 | TRBV10-3 | . | 13 | CAISVGGRQPQHF
TRBJ2-3 | TRBV9 | TRBD1 | 15 | CASSPEGTASRTQYF
TRBJ2-1 | TRBV6-5 | TRBD1 | 14 | CASSRDSSYNEQFF
TRBJ1-2 | TRBV12-3/TRBV12-4 | . | 13 | CASSLSPVTGYTF
TRBJ2-6 | TRBV12-5 | TRBD2 | 22 | CASGFSGPLLAGGPSGANVLTF
TRBJ1-1 | TRBV6-5 | . | 15 | CASSYLRSKNTEAFF
TRBJ1-4 | TRBV7-9 | . | 11 | CASGKWEKLFF
TRBJ2-3 | TRBV7-3 | TRBD1 | 16 | CASSTWTGGLTDTQYF
TRBJ2-7 | TRBV12-5 | . | 16 | CASGLVLGTLSYEQYF
TRBJ1-6 | TRBV2 | TRBD1 | 16 | CASSEGDRSRNSPLHF
TRBJ2-6 | TRBV15 | TRBD1 | 17 | CATSRGDRGSGANVLTF
TRBJ1-1 | TRBV5-4 | . | 14 | CASSPPQGFTEAFF
TRBJ2-7 | TRBV11-2 | TRBD2 | 17 | CASSLEGSGGFLYEQYF